The source of this T cell receptor (beta chain) is a study of T cell changes during pregnancy in multiple sclerosis. The V end was cut by 4 bases, the J end by 3 bases, with 9 bases between. The germline V gene encodes CDR1 MGHDK and CDR2 SYGVNS. This CDR3 is built from 14 residues. TCRdb keeps only in-frame clones here, not all; method: immunoSEQ multiplex PCR. Of some 37,000 clones listed, around 92% are singletons. The TCR sequence derives from a female donor with multiple sclerosis, enrolled in a pregnancy study. The chain has TRBV25-1 and TRBJ2-2; D is unresolved. Sequencing was performed on PBMCs (not recorded whether the cells were cultured). CDR3 in DNA: TGTGCCAGCAGTGGCACAGCTTACACCGGGGAGCTGTTTTTT. This codes for CASSGTAYTGELFF.